The clone carrying this TCR beta chain was seen repeatedly, ten times or more. Its target is unknown. Transcripts of RNA were the source for amplifying TCR beta CDR3 regions. Following a first-round RT-PCR that used HTBI primers, a second-round multiplex PCR was carried out. TCRdb recomputed calls from the multiplex PCR reads with MiXCR, one row per CDR3 protein. Found here are over 500,000 distinct CDR3 sequences, approximately 21% of them singletons; the top ten hold roughly 6.9%. Serum thyroxine and TRAb, along with clinical symptoms, thyroid ultrasound and orbital computed tomography, were what diagnosis relied on. These data come from a study of Graves' ophthalmopathy and Graves' hyperthyroidism. Trimming removed 0 bases from V and 6 bases from J, with 9 bases in between. This CDR3 has 14 amino acids. Germline CDR1 reads SGHAT; CDR2 reads FQNNGV. Study results and caveats: Blood also carried most expanded thyroid clonotypes exceeding 0.001 frequency.

The receptor's source is a woman aged 18-29 years with stable Graves' hyperthyroidism. Some clones in this sample may be carry-over from other donors' samples. The V gene is TRBV11-2, the J gene TRBJ1-5; D might be TRBD1 (5 bases). Sequencing was done on a sample of peripheral blood. The CDR3 nucleotides read TGTGCCAGCAGCTTAGATCCCACAGGTCAGCCCCAGCATTTT. Translating it yields CASSLDPTGQPQHF.